This T cell receptor (beta chain) is from a study of T cells in women clearing cervical HPV infection. Study context: Donors had HPV16-related CIN3 or worse; 2 had invasive cancer.

To note about this clone: As yet, its antigen is unknown.

Libraries were prepared by immunoSEQ multiplex PCR; TCRdb keeps only in-frame clonotypes and omits some of them. Recorded here are roughly 30,000 clones; the top ten clones represent 20% to 25%. Overall study results and limits: Timing of associations relative to infection is unclear; T-cell subsets were not isolated. Repertoire richness, not evenness, was significantly elevated in CIN3+ cases versus controls.

Sample: blood buffy coat. The receptor was derived from a woman between 18 and 75 years old with a cervical HPV16 infection that either progressed to CIN3+ or cleared (not recorded which).

CDR3 DNA (partial): TGTGCCAGCAGCAGGGAGGCAGGGATA. Amino acid sequence: CASSREAGI. The complete CDR3 sequence is CASSREAGIAFF. The chain links TRBV7-3 to TRBJ1-1, with a possible D match to TRBD1 (5 bases). The read comes to an end 3 residues before the CDR3 does, leaving the germline J gene to fill in the end. In germline, CDR1 is SGHTA, CDR2 FQGTGA. CDR3 length: 12 amino acids.